This T cell receptor (beta chain) was found in a study of shared clonotypes between healthy human individuals. The study, taken as a whole, reports: Donors were few, which limited the genetic and exposure-history diversity represented.

Using immunoSEQ multiplex PCR, the repertoire was profiled, and TCRdb retains in-frame clones only, with some absent. The table records hundreds of thousands of clones, 85% to 95% of them present only once. Naive CD8 cells lacked CD45RO, underwent positive selection for CCR7 and left out terminally differentiated effector memory CD45RA+ cells. As to this clone: Antigen: not known.

The CDR3 has 15 amino acids. The specimen was naive CD8+ T cells sorted from blood. The source of this sequence is a woman between 25 and 40 years old in good health. This rearrangement joins TRBV21-1 to TRBJ2-5; the DNA was not used to check the table's D call, TRBD1. TRBV21-1 is termed a pseudogene. CDR3 loop: CASSKRTAYQETQYF. The CDR3 DNA reads TGTGCCAGCAGCAAGAGGACAGCCTACCAAGAGACCCAGTACTTC.